Listed below are T cell receptor beta chains from one sample, sequenced in a study of T-cell reconstitution after alpha-beta-depleted transplantation in children. A single record per CDR3 protein comes from TCRdb applying MiXCR to the PCR reads. The sample consists of some 140,000 distinct CDR3 sequences, 8% to 10% of them appearing once. This specimen consisted of PBMCs, mostly from graft donor cells, obtained 180 days after TCRalphabeta/CD19-depleted stem cell transplant. The receptors were sampled from a girl under three years old who had a stem cell transplant for combined immunodeficiency, so the T cells may come from the graft donor. CDR3s include the opening cysteine and the closing phenylalanine or tryptophan. The order of the fields is CDR3 protein, CDR3 DNA, clone size, V gene, D gene, J gene. A D gene is named only where the DNA matches it firmly. Only some rows state a clone size, as once, few, many or a class for expanded clones.

CDR3aa: CASSPGFYNEQFF
CDR3nt: TGCGCCAGCAGCCCGGGGTTCTACAATGAGCAGTTCTTC
abundance: few
v_gene: TRBV4-3
d_gene: -
j_gene: TRBJ2-1

CDR3aa: CASSLAPGKGYEQYF
CDR3nt: TGTGCCAGCAGCTTAGCCCCAGGGAAGGGCTACGAGCAGTACTTC
abundance: -
v_gene: TRBV7-3
d_gene: -
j_gene: TRBJ2-7

CDR3aa: CSARDPLKLAGGEQFF
CDR3nt: TGCAGTGCTAGAGATCCGTTAAAACTAGCGGGTGGTGAGCAGTTCTTC
abundance: few
v_gene: TRBV20-1
d_gene: TRBD2
j_gene: TRBJ2-1

CDR3aa: CSVEGLDYEQYF
CDR3nt: TGCAGCGTTGAAGGACTGGACTACGAGCAGTACTTC
abundance: many
v_gene: TRBV29-1
d_gene: -
j_gene: TRBJ2-7

CDR3aa: CASSLGGRNNEQFF
CDR3nt: TGTGCCAGCAGTTTAGGCGGGAGGAACAATGAGCAGTTCTTC
abundance: few
v_gene: TRBV27
d_gene: TRBD2
j_gene: TRBJ2-1

CDR3aa: CAWSAGFRQPQHF
CDR3nt: TGTGCCTGGAGTGCGGGATTCCGGCAGCCCCAGCATTTT
abundance: -
v_gene: TRBV30
d_gene: -
j_gene: TRBJ1-5

CDR3aa: CAWTRTVTGELFF
CDR3nt: TGTGCCTGGACTAGAACAGTCACCGGGGAGCTGTTTTTT
abundance: -
v_gene: TRBV30
d_gene: -
j_gene: TRBJ2-2

CDR3aa: CATNRVYVETQYF
CDR3nt: TGTGCCACCAATCGAGTTTACGTGGAGACCCAGTACTTC
abundance: few
v_gene: TRBV24-1
d_gene: -
j_gene: TRBJ2-5

CDR3aa: CAMGPGLLCNFYEQYF
CDR3nt: TGTGCCATGGGCCCTGGGCTCCTCTGCAATTTCTACGAGCAGTACTTC
abundance: -
v_gene: TRBV5-2
d_gene: -
j_gene: TRBJ2-7

CDR3aa: CSARDEGRLNTGELFF
CDR3nt: TGCAGTGCTAGAGATGAAGGACGACTGAACACCGGGGAGCTGTTTTTT
abundance: few
v_gene: TRBV20-1
d_gene: -
j_gene: TRBJ2-2

CDR3aa: CSVVTGGGYEQYF
CDR3nt: TGCAGCGTTGTTACAGGGGGCGGTTACGAGCAGTACTTC
abundance: few
v_gene: TRBV29-1
d_gene: TRBD1
j_gene: TRBJ2-7

CDR3aa: CASSSTPWHSGELFF
CDR3nt: TGCGCCAGCAGCTCGACGCCTTGGCACTCCGGGGAGCTGTTTTTT
abundance: -
v_gene: TRBV5-1
d_gene: -
j_gene: TRBJ2-2

CDR3aa: CASSPPGTQYF
CDR3nt: TGTGCCAGCAGTCCCCCCGGGACCCAGTACTTC
abundance: -
v_gene: TRBV2
d_gene: -
j_gene: TRBJ2-5

CDR3aa: CAISESAGNYGYTF
CDR3nt: TGTGCCATCAGTGAGTCGGCAGGGAACTATGGCTACACCTTC
abundance: -
v_gene: TRBV10-3
d_gene: -
j_gene: TRBJ1-2

CDR3aa: CSVARGAKETQYF
CDR3nt: TGCAGCGTTGCTAGGGGGGCAAAAGAGACCCAGTACTTC
abundance: -
v_gene: TRBV29-1
d_gene: -
j_gene: TRBJ2-5

CDR3aa: CASSLDPAAGEQYF
CDR3nt: TGCGCCAGCAGCTTGGATCCAGCCGCGGGCGAGCAGTACTTC
abundance: -
v_gene: TRBV5-1
d_gene: -
j_gene: TRBJ2-7

CDR3aa: CASSSFPGQGADTQYF
CDR3nt: TGCGCCAGCAGCTCCTTCCCGGGACAGGGCGCAGATACGCAGTATTTT
abundance: many
v_gene: TRBV5-1
d_gene: TRBD1
j_gene: TRBJ2-3

CDR3aa: CSARVWTGELFF
CDR3nt: TGCAGTGCTAGAGTCTGGACCGGGGAGCTGTTTTTT
abundance: few
v_gene: TRBV20-1
d_gene: -
j_gene: TRBJ2-2

CDR3aa: CSARVGGGADTQYF
CDR3nt: TGCAGTGCTAGAGTAGGGGGGGGAGCAGATACGCAGTATTTT
abundance: many
v_gene: TRBV20-1
d_gene: -
j_gene: TRBJ2-3

CDR3aa: CASSLQDGRTDTQYF
CDR3nt: TGTGCCAGCTCACTCCAGGACGGTCGCACAGATACGCAGTATTTT
abundance: few
v_gene: TRBV18
d_gene: -
j_gene: TRBJ2-3

CDR3aa: CASSQGTGGGHIQYF
CDR3nt: TGCGCCAGCAGCCAAGGGACAGGGGGGGGTCACATTCAGTACTTC
abundance: few
v_gene: TRBV4-3
d_gene: TRBD1
j_gene: TRBJ2-4

CDR3aa: CAISESTRAALHF
CDR3nt: TGTGCCATCAGTGAGTCGACTCGGGCCGCTCTGCATTTT
abundance: many
v_gene: TRBV10-3
d_gene: -
j_gene: TRBJ1-5

CDR3aa: CASSTGAGNTIYF
CDR3nt: TGTGCTAGCAGCACAGGGGCTGGAAACACCATATATTTT
abundance: many
v_gene: TRBV7-7
d_gene: TRBD1
j_gene: TRBJ1-3

CDR3aa: CASSRMGRIQETQYF
CDR3nt: TGTGCCAGCAGCCGAATGGGACGGATCCAAGAGACCCAGTACTTC
abundance: few
v_gene: TRBV5-4
d_gene: -
j_gene: TRBJ2-5

CDR3aa: CASRFRPSQPQHF
CDR3nt: TGTGCCAGCAGGTTCCGGCCAAGTCAGCCCCAGCATTTT
abundance: few
v_gene: TRBV12-3/TRBV12-4
d_gene: -
j_gene: TRBJ1-5

CDR3aa: CAISEQGTANYGYTF
CDR3nt: TGTGCCATCAGTGAGCAAGGGACAGCTAACTATGGCTACACCTTC
abundance: few
v_gene: TRBV10-3
d_gene: TRBD1
j_gene: TRBJ1-2

CDR3aa: CASLSGVSYEQYF
CDR3nt: TGTGCCTCTCTTAGCGGGGTCTCCTACGAGCAGTACTTC
abundance: -
v_gene: TRBV28
d_gene: TRBD2
j_gene: TRBJ2-7

CDR3aa: CASSEWISSYEQYF
CDR3nt: TGTGCCAGCAGTGAATGGATCAGCTCCTACGAGCAGTACTTC
abundance: few
v_gene: TRBV2
d_gene: -
j_gene: TRBJ2-7

CDR3aa: CASSLGDRDTGELFF
CDR3nt: TGTGCCAGCAGCTTGGGGGACAGGGACACCGGGGAGCTGTTTTTT
abundance: -
v_gene: TRBV5-6
d_gene: TRBD1
j_gene: TRBJ2-2

CDR3aa: CASSLIRDRGLNTEAFF
CDR3nt: TGTGCCAGCAGCCTCATCCGGGACAGGGGGCTGAACACTGAAGCTTTCTTT
abundance: few
v_gene: TRBV4-2
d_gene: TRBD1
j_gene: TRBJ1-1

CDR3aa: CASSFASYTDTQYF
CDR3nt: TGTGCCAGCAGCTTCGCCTCGTACACAGATACGCAGTATTTT
abundance: -
v_gene: TRBV7-2
d_gene: -
j_gene: TRBJ2-3

CDR3aa: CASGKGGTYEQYF
CDR3nt: TGCGCCAGCGGGAAGGGAGGGACCTACGAGCAGTACTTC
abundance: -
v_gene: TRBV5-1
d_gene: TRBD2
j_gene: TRBJ2-7

CDR3aa: CSADTGNQPQHF
CDR3nt: TGCAGTGCTGATACAGGCAATCAGCCCCAGCATTTT
abundance: few
v_gene: TRBV20-1
d_gene: -
j_gene: TRBJ1-5

CDR3aa: CSATTGVDEQFF
CDR3nt: TGCAGCGCTACGACAGGGGTGGATGAGCAGTTCTTC
abundance: many
v_gene: TRBV29-1
d_gene: TRBD1
j_gene: TRBJ2-1

CDR3aa: CATLAGDTNTQYF
CDR3nt: TGTGCCACCCTAGCGGGGGACACAAATACGCAGTATTTT
abundance: many
v_gene: TRBV10-3
d_gene: TRBD2
j_gene: TRBJ2-3

CDR3aa: CSVEKMYQETQYF
CDR3nt: TGCAGCGTTGAGAAAATGTACCAAGAGACCCAGTACTTC
abundance: -
v_gene: TRBV29-1
d_gene: -
j_gene: TRBJ2-5